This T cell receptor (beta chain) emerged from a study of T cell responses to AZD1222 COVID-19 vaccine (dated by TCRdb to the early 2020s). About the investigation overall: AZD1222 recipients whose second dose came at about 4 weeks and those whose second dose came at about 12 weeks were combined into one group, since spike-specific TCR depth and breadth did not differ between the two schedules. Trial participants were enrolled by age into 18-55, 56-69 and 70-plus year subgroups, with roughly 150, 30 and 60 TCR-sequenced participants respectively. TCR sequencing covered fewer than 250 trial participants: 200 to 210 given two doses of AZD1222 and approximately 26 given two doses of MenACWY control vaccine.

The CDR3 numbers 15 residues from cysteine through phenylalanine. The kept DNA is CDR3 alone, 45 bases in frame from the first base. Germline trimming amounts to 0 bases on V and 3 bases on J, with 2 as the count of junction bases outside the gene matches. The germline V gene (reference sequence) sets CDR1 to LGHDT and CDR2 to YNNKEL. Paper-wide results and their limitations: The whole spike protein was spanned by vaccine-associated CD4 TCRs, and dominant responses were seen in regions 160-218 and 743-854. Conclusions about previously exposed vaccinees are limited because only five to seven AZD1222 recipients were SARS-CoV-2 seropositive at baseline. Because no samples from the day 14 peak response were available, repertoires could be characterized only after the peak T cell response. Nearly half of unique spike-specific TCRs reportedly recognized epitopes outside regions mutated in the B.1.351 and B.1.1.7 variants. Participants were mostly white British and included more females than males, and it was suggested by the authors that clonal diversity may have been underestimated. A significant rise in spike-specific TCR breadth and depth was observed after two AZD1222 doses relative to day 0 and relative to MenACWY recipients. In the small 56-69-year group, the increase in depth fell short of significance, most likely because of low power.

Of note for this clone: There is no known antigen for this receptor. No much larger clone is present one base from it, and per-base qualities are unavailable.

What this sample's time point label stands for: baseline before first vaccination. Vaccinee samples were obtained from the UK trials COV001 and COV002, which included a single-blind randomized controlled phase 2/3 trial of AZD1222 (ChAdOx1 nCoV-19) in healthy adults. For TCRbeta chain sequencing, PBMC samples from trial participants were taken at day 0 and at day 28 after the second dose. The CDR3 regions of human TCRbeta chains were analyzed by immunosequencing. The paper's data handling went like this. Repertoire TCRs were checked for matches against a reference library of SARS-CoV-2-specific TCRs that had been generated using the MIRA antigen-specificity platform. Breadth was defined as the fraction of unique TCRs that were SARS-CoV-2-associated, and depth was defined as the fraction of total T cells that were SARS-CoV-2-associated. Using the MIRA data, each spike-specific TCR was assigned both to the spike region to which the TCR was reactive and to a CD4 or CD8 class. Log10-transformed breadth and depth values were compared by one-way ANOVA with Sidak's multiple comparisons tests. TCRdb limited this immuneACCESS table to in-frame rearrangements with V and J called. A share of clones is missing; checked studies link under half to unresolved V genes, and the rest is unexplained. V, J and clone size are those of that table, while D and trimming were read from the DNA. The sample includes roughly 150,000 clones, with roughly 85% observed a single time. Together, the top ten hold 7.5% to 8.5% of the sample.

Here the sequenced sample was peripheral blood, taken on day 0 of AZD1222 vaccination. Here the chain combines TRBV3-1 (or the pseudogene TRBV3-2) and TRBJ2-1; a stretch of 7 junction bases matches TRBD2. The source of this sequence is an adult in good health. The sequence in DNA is TGTGCCAGCAGCCAAGAGGGGACTAACTACAATGAGCAGTTCTTC. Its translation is CASSQEGTNYNEQFF.